The present entry profiles one T cell receptor beta chain with its context. This record comes from a study of shared clonotypes between healthy human individuals. TCRdb's table, derived via immunoSEQ multiplex PCR, lists solely in-frame clones and lacks some. The repertoire includes about 2.4 million clones, under 95% of them detected once, and more than 0.35% sits in the top ten. The CDR3 length is 17 residues. The germline CDR1 and CDR2 sequences are SGHRS and YFSETQ. V gave up 0 bases and J gave up 4 bases; unmatched junction bases: 8. The gene calls are TRBV5-1 and TRBJ1-3; 9 nucleotides align to TRBD1. This clonotype was sampled from a man aged 18 to 35 in good health. Some clones in this sample may be carry-over from other donors' samples. Material: naive CD4+ T cells from PBMCs. Stated subset: CD45RA+ positively selected. The CDR3 nucleotides read TGCGCCAGCAGCTTGGTGGGACAGGGTTTCGGAGGAAACACCATATATTTT. Its protein product is CASSLVGQGFGGNTIYF.